Sequencing of this T cell receptor (beta chain) was carried out in a study of blood T cell repertoires in COVID-19. The CDR3 is 12 residues long. Deletions cut 4 bases from V and 7 bases from J, with 8 bases between. The V gene's germline CDR1 is WSHSY and CDR2 SAAADI. Which cohort a participant joined came from the clinical history participants gave. Recovered status in Cohort 3 required two negative PCRs, clearance, or symptom resolution. The protocol was immunoSEQ multiplex PCR, while the TCRdb copy is restricted to in-frame clones and leaves out a portion. The data hold about 100,000 clones, with 65% to 90% observed a single time.

The chain is built from TRBV10-2 and TRBJ2-1; D remains unclear. Sequenced: PBMCs or T cells enriched from blood (not recorded which). The sequence was obtained from a woman aged 45 to 65 who had recovered from COVID-19. The chain's CDR3 is CASSGGYNEQFF. CDR3 in DNA: TGCGCCAGCAGTGGCGGCTATAATGAGCAGTTCTTC.